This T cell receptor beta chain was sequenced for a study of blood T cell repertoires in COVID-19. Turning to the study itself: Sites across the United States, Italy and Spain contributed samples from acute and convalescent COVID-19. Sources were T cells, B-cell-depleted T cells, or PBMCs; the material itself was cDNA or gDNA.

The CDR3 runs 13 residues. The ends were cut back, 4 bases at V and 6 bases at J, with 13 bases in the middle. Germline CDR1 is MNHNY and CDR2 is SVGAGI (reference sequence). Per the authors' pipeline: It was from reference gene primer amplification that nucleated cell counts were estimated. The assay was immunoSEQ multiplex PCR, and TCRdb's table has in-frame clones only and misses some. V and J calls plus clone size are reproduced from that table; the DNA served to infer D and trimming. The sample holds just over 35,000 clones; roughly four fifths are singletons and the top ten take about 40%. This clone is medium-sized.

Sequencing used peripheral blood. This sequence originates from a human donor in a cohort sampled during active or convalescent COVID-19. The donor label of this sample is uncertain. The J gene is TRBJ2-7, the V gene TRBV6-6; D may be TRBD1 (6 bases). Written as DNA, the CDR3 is TGTGCCAGCAGTTTACAGGGCCCCTCCGAGCAGTACTTC. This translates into CASSLQGPSEQYF.